This T cell receptor beta chain appears in the sequencing data of a study of cytomegalovirus exposure and HLA in healthy donors. Whole-study findings and limits: Most TCR beta V segments were productive about 87% or about 30% of the time in an earlier analysis. Cytomegalovirus association was listed for roughly 160 TCR beta chains.

With respect to this clone: Its cognate antigen is unknown.

Both 60 Vbeta primers and 13 Jbeta primers went into the PCR. Repertoires were generated with immunoSEQ multiplex PCR, while TCRdb's copy carries only in-frame clones and drops some. This table has approximately 170,000 clones, 75% to 90% appearing once. The sequencing sample was made of PBMCs. The origin of this receptor is a man between 45 and 60 years old in good health and CMV-seropositive.

The CDR3 sequence: CASSPRGGVQDEQYF. The CDR3 DNA follows: TGTGCCAGCAGCCCCCGGGGCGGGGTGCAGGACGAGCAGTACTTC. The chain carries TRBV7-2 and TRBJ2-7; possibly TRBD2 for D (6 bases). Germline loops: CDR1 SGHTA, CDR2 FQGNSA. The CDR3 covers 15 residues. V was trimmed by 5 bases and J by 5 bases, leaving 19 bases between them.